This T cell receptor (beta chain) originates from a study of OX40 agonist ivuxolimab in advanced cancers. At the level of the study: The treatment was a fully human IgG2 OX40 agonist, ivuxolimab. Findings and caveats of the study: The mean number of expanded clones was higher in CD8+ T cells than in CD4+. At doses 0.1 to 3.0 mg/kg, CD4+ and CD8+ clones expanded.

Assay used: immunoSEQ multiplex PCR; TCRdb lists only in-frame clones, some missing. The sample comprises about 78,000 clones, less than 85% of which are singletons, and 0.44% rests with the top ten. V lost 2 bases to trimming and J lost 5 bases, with 15 bases between them. Germline V lookup: CDR1 GTSNPN, CDR2 SVGIG (reference sequence). This CDR3 has 14 residues. Turning to this clone: Its antigen is not identified.

V usage is TRBV30 and J usage is TRBJ1-2; maybe TRBD1 (5 bases). The sequences come from CD4+ or CD8+ T cells sorted from blood, collected in a trial of the OX40 agonist ivuxolimab. This TCR was sampled from an adult with an advanced solid tumor such as melanoma, head and neck, liver or kidney cancer. CDR3 region: CAWSTGATLYGYTF. CDR3 sequence (DNA): TGTGCCTGGAGTACCGGGGCAACCCTATATGGCTACACCTTC.